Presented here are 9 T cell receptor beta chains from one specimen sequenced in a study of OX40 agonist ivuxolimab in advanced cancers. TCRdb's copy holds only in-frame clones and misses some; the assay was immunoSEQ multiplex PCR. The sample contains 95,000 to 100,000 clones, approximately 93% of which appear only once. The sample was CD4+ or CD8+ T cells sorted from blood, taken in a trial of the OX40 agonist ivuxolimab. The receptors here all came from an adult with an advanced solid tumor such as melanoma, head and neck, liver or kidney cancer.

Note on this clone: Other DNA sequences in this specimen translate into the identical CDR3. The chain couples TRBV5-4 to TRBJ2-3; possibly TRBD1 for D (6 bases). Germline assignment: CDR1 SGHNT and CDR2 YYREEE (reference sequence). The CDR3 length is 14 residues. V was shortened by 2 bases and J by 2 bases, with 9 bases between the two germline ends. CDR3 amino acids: CASSFGQSTDTQYF. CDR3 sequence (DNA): TGTGCCAGCAGCTTCGGACAGTCCACAGATACGCAGTATTTT.

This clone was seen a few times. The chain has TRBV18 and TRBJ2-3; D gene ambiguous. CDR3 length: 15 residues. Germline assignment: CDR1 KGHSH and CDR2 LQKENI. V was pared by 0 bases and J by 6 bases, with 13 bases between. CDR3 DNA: TGTGCCAGCTCACCACCGGTGAGGATTAGTGATACGCAGTATTTT. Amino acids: CASSPPVRISDTQYF.

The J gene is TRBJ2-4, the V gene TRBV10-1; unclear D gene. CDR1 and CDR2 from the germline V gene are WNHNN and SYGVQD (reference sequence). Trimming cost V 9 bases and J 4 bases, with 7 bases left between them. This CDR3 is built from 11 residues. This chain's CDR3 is CASGKKNIQYF. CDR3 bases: TGCGCCAGTGGAAAAAAAAACATTCAGTACTTC.

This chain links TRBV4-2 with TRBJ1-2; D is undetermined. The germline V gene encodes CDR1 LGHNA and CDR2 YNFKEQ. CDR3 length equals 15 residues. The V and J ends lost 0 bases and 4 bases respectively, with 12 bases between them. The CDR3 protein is CASSQEAASLYGYTF. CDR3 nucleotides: TGTGCCAGCAGCCAAGAAGCGGCGAGCCTCTATGGCTACACCTTC.

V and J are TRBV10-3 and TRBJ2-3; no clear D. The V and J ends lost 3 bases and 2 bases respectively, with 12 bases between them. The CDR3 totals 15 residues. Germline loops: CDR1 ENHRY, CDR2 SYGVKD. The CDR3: CAISDGPGDTDTQYF. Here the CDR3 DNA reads TGTGCCATCAGTGATGGGCCTGGCGACACAGATACGCAGTATTTT.

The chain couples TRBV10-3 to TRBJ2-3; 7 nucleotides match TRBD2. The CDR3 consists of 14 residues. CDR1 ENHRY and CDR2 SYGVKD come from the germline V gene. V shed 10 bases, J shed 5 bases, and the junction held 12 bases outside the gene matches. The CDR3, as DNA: TGTGCCACAGGACTAGTCCGGTTCGGAGATACGCAGTATTTT. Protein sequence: CATGLVRFGDTQYF.

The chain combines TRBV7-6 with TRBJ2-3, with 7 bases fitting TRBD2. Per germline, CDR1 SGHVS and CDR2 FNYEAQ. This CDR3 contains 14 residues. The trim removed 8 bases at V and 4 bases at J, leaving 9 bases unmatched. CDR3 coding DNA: TGTGCCAGCGTGGCGGGAGAGTGGGCAGATACGCAGTATTTT. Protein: CASVAGEWADTQYF.

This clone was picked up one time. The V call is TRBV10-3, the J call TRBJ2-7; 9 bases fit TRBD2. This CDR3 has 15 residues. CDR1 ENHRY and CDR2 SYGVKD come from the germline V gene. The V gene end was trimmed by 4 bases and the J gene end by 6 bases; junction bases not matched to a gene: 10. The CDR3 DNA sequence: TGTGCCATCAGTGGGGAGCGGGAGGTGGCGTGCGAGCAGTACGTC. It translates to CAISGEREVACEQYV.

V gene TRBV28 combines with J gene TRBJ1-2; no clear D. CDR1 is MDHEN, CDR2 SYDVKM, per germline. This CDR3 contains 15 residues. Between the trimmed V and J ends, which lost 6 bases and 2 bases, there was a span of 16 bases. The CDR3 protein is CASSLGGDQNYGYTF. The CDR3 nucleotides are TGTGCCAGCAGCCTAGGCGGGGATCAGAACTATGGCTACACCTTC.